These 27 T cell receptor beta chains were all obtained from the same sample, sequenced in a study of blood T cells in healthy people across ages. Alongside a J-beta primer mix, a sample-barcoded 5' primer served in a second PCR lasting roughly 6 to 11 cycles. TCRdb re-called the 5' RACE reads with MiXCR, one entry per CDR3 protein. Here the sample spans 700,000 to 850,000 distinct CDR3 sequences, roughly 53% being singletons. Material for sequencing was blood. These receptors all come from a man at least 80 years old in good health.

This clonotype came up a few times. The genes are TRBV25-1 and TRBJ2-3; unclear D gene. Trimming cost V 4 bases and J 14 bases, with 31 bases left between them. The CDR3 runs to 17 residues. Germline V gives CDR1 MGHDK, CDR2 SYGVNS. CDR3 sequence (DNA): TGTGCCAGCAGTGGTTTTATCGGTGGGGTGGAGCACAGATACGCGTATTTT. Protein: CASSGFIGGVEHRYAYF.

This clonotype was counted a few times. The chain recombines TRBV21-1 with TRBJ1-2; the table's D gene call, TRBD1, was not cross checked with the DNA. TRBV21-1 is reported as a pseudogene. The CDR3 extends over 13 amino acids. CDR3 loop: CASTDRLGYGYTF. The CDR3 nucleotides are TGTGCCAGCACCGACAGGCTCGGCTATGGCTACACCTTC.

This clonotype has at least ten counts. The CDR3 sequence is CAWSVTPYEQYF. The CDR3 DNA follows: TGTGCCTGGAGTGTAACCCCGTACGAGCAGTACTTC. The rearrangement joins TRBV30 to TRBJ2-7, with no clear D. Trimming shortened V by 0 bases and J by 4 bases, and 7 bases separated the two germline ends. Germline lookup yields CDR1 GTSNPN and CDR2 SVGIG (reference sequence). The length of the CDR3 is 12 residues.

This clonotype was seen more than once but under ten times. The gene calls are TRBV29-1 and TRBJ2-7; 7 nucleotides align to TRBD2. Germline V lookup: CDR1 SQVTM, CDR2 ANQGSEA. Unmatched junction bases numbered 7, after V lost 6 bases and J lost 5 bases. This CDR3 comprises 12 residues. CDR3 sequence (DNA): TGCAGCGTGGGGGAGGGATTGAACGAGCAGTACTTC. Its protein product is CSVGEGLNEQYF.

The chain combines TRBV5-1 with TRBJ1-6; D is possibly TRBD1 (6 bases). The germline gives CDR1 SGHRS, CDR2 YFSETQ. The V and J ends lost 5 bases and 3 bases respectively, with 9 bases between them. The CDR3 consists of 14 residues. CDR3 sequence: CASSSGDYNSPLHF. CDR3 coding DNA: TGCGCCAGCAGTTCAGGGGACTATAATTCACCCCTCCACTTT.

This clonotype was detected only a few times. The chain has TRBV13 and TRBJ2-7; D is perhaps TRBD1 (6 bases). Trimming pared 4 bases from V and 0 bases from J, leaving 13 bases between. This CDR3 contains 15 residues. Per germline, CDR1 PRHDT and CDR2 FYEKMQ (reference sequence). In DNA form, the CDR3 reads TGTGCCAGCAGCTCCGAAGGGGACAACTCCTACGAGCAGTACTTC. It specifies CASSSEGDNSYEQYF.

This clonotype was counted only a few times. The chain recombines TRBV12-3 or TRBV12-4 with TRBJ2-1; 9 bases line up with TRBD1. The CDR3 has 15 amino acids. V lost 7 bases to trimming and J lost 4 bases; unmatched junction nucleotides: 8. CDR3 nucleotide sequence: TGTGCCAGCACCGCACAGGGGGCCCTATACAATGAGCAGTTCTTC. Protein: CASTAQGALYNEQFF.

CDR3 nucleotide sequence: TGTGCCAGCAGTGGACTAGCGGGGGTCAGCACAGATACGCAGTATTTT. It specifies CASSGLAGVSTDTQYF. The V and J genes are TRBV6-1 and TRBJ2-3; TRBD2 aligns across 12 bases. The CDR3 has 16 amino acids. Per germline, CDR1 MNHNS and CDR2 SASEGT. Trimming at V came to 4 bases and at J to 0 bases, leaving 2 bases not matched to a gene.

The rearrangement joins TRBV24-1 to TRBJ2-1, with D perhaps given as TRBD1 or TRBD2 (5 bases each). The germline V gene has CDR1 KGHDR and CDR2 SFDVKD. The CDR3 runs to 18 residues. Trimming removed 3 bases from V and 0 bases from J, with 17 bases in between. CDR3 DNA: TGTGCCACCAGTGATGCCTTCCGGGACCGGAGCTCCTACAATGAGCAGTTCTTC. Its protein is CATSDAFRDRSSYNEQFF.

CDR3 nucleotide sequence: TGCAGTGCTAGGGCCCCGGGACTAGCGTTTCTCTCCTACAATGAGCAGTTCTTC. It encodes CSARAPGLAFLSYNEQFF. This chain links TRBV20-1 with TRBJ2-1, with TRBD2 matching over 10 bases. CDR3 length equals 18 residues. Germline V lookup: CDR1 DFQATT, CDR2 SNEGSKA (reference sequence). The V gene end was trimmed by 3 bases and the J gene end by 0 bases; junction bases not matched to a gene: 11.

This clonotype was seen more than once but under ten times. CDR3 DNA: TGTGCCAGCAGCTTATATAACAGTCGGCAGTTCTTC. Translated: CASSLYNSRQFF. The J gene is TRBJ2-1, the V gene TRBV11-2; no clear D gene. Deletions cut 2 bases from V and 12 bases from J, with 11 bases between. This CDR3 has 12 residues. Germline V CDR1 and CDR2: SGHAT, FQNNGV.

Ten or more counts support this clonotype. The chain recombines TRBV29-1 with TRBJ2-5, with D uncertain. Germline values: CDR1 SQVTM, CDR2 ANQGSEA. V was shortened by 3 bases and J by 7 bases, with 9 bases between the two germline ends. There are 11 residues in the CDR3. The CDR3 DNA is TGCAGCGTTGAGAACTTAGTGACCCAGTACTTC. It specifies CSVENLVTQYF.

The rearrangement links TRBV10-1 to TRBJ2-6, with 9 bases matching TRBD1. V was pared by 11 bases and J by 3 bases, with 8 bases of the junction left unmatched. CDR1 and CDR2 (germline): WNHNN, SYGVQD (reference sequence). The CDR3 runs to 15 residues. The CDR3 reads CAGMDRGVGANVLTF. The CDR3 bases are TGCGCCGGGATGGACAGGGGTGTTGGGGCCAACGTCCTGACTTTC.

The table lists this clonotype with a few counts. V and J are TRBV27 and TRBJ2-2; a possible D gene is TRBD2 (6 bases). The CDR3 extends over 18 amino acids. Germline CDR1 and CDR2: MNHEY and SMNVEV (reference sequence). V lost 5 bases, J lost 0 bases, and 19 bases lay in between. Here the CDR3 DNA reads TGTGCCAGCAGTCGAACGTATCCCGGGACTCCGAACACCGGGGAGCTGTTTTTT. Protein product: CASSRTYPGTPNTGELFF.

The rearrangement uses TRBV5-1 and TRBJ2-5; 11 bases line up with TRBD1. With V trimmed by 4 bases and J by 0 bases, 2 bases remained unmatched. The CDR3 runs to 15 residues. Germline V gene sequence: CDR1 SGHRS, CDR2 YFSETQ. In DNA, the CDR3 is TGCGCCAGCAGCCGGACAGGGGGCGACCAAGAGACCCAGTACTTC. Translation: CASSRTGGDQETQYF. Together with reference TRBV5-1 and TRBJ2-5, the CDR3 gives the full variable domain: KAGVTQTPRYLIKTRGQQVTLSCSPISGHRSVSWYQQTPGQGLQFLFEYFSETQRNKGNFPGRFSGRQFSNSRSEMNVSTLELGDSALYLCASSRTGGDQETQYFGPGTRLLVL.

J is TRBJ2-7 and V is TRBV5-4; D may match TRBD1 or TRBD2 (5 bases each). The DNA end is more similar to TRBJ2-5, so the J call may be wrong. CDR1 SGHNT and CDR2 YYREEE come from the germline V gene (reference sequence). This CDR3 is built from 14 residues. CDR3 nucleotides: TGTGCCAGCAGCGCGCCCGCGAGGGGTGAGACCCAGTACTTC. This sequence encodes CASSAPARGETQYF.

This rearrangement joins TRBV7-3 to TRBJ2-3; TRBD2 is a possible D gene (5 bases). V lost 4 bases and J lost 4, with 12 bases in between. CDR1 is SGHTA and CDR2 is FQGTGA in the germline V gene. CDR3 length equals 14 residues. CDR3 residues: CASSSNREADTQYF. In DNA form, the CDR3 reads TGTGCCAGCAGCTCCAACCGGGAAGCAGATACGCAGTATTTT.

To note about this clonotype: A much larger clone is a single base away; this may be a read error. The chain joins TRBV29-1 to TRBJ2-1; D gene ambiguous. The CDR3 runs 13 residues. Trimming cost V 4 bases and J 0 bases, with 7 bases left between them. Germline CDR1 SQVTM, CDR2 ANQGSEA. The CDR3, as DNA: TGCAGCGTTGTAACGGACTCCTACAATGAGCAGTTCTTC. Its translation: CSVVTDSYNEQFF.

The rearrangement joins TRBV4-3 to TRBJ2-7; D is perhaps TRBD2 (5 bases). The end of the DNA fits TRBJ2-5 better, so the J call may be wrong. Per the germline V gene, CDR1 is LGHNA and CDR2 is YSLEER. This CDR3 comprises 14 residues. The CDR3 DNA reads TGCGCCAGCAGCCACGGCCTCGGAGGAGAGACCCAGTACTTC. Its translation is CASSHGLGGETQYF.

This clonotype was observed a handful of times. The rearrangement uses TRBV29-1 and TRBJ2-3; 8 bases match TRBD1. Losses at the gene ends were 5 bases for V and 4 bases for J; bases not matched to a gene: 2. The CDR3 spans 12 residues. Germline V gene data show CDR1 as SQVTM and CDR2 as ANQGSEA. The CDR3 spells CSVLQGADTQYF. CDR3 nucleotides: TGCAGCGTTCTACAGGGGGCAGATACGCAGTATTTT.

V gene TRBV5-6 combines with J gene TRBJ2-7, with D unclear. V lost 0 bases to trimming and J lost 3 bases, with 13 bases between them. CDR3 size: 15 residues. Germline lookup yields CDR1 SGHDT and CDR2 YYEEEE. In DNA, the CDR3 is TGTGCCAGCAGCTTGGTTGGCAACTCCGACTACGAGCAGTACTTC. Protein: CASSLVGNSDYEQYF.

The chain uses TRBV7-2 and TRBJ2-1; 8 bases line up with TRBD1. CDR1 and CDR2 from the germline V gene are SGHTA and FQGNSA. The CDR3 has 16 residues. V lost 1 base and J lost 10; bases outside the gene matches: 12. CDR3 coding DNA: TGTGCCAGCAGCTTAGGGGCCGGACAGGGCTACTACGAGCAGTTCTTC. Protein product: CASSLGAGQGYYEQFF.

The chain carries TRBV28 and TRBJ1-2; 7 bases agree with TRBD1. V lost 6 bases and J lost 6; bases outside the gene matches: 7. This CDR3 region has 13 residues. Germline assignment: CDR1 MDHEN and CDR2 SYDVKM. The CDR3 coding sequence is TGTGCCAGCAGGGCCGGACAGGAGGATGGCTACACCTTC. Its translation is CASRAGQEDGYTF.

The chain joins TRBV6-5 to TRBJ2-5, with 9 bases matching TRBD1. The J call is uncertain, as TRBJ2-7 better fits the DNA end. The CDR3 is 17 amino acids. Germline assignment: CDR1 MNHEY and CDR2 SVGAGI. DNA for the CDR3: TGTGCCAGCAGTTCCCCCTTCGGGACAGGGAACGGGTACGAGCAGTACTTC. It is translated as CASSSPFGTGNGYEQYF.

The chain couples TRBV20-1 to TRBJ2-5; D ambiguous. Trimming took off 1 base at V and 2 bases at J, with 5 bases between the two ends. The CDR3 runs to 12 residues. The germline V gene encodes CDR1 DFQATT and CDR2 SNEGSKA (reference sequence). This CDR3 is CSARAPQETQYF. The CDR3 nucleotides are TGCAGTGCTAGAGCGCCTCAAGAGACCCAGTACTTC.

This clonotype was seen only a few times. The chain combines TRBV20-1 with TRBJ2-7, with 9 positions matching TRBD2. Germline-derived CDR1 and CDR2 are DFQATT and SNEGSKA (reference sequence). After removal of 4 bases from V and 2 bases from J, the junction contained 9 bases not matched to a gene. The CDR3 spans 15 residues. The CDR3 sequence is CSATPLTSGPYEQYF. The CDR3 DNA is TGCAGTGCTACTCCCCTGACTAGCGGACCCTACGAGCAGTACTTC.

The chain couples TRBV25-1 to TRBJ2-3, with unresolved D. Trimming took off 4 bases at V and 7 bases at J, with 9 bases between the two ends. Germline lookup yields CDR1 MGHDK and CDR2 SYGVNS. This CDR3 comprises 12 residues. The CDR3 region is CASSVGGNTQYF. CDR3 coding DNA: TGTGCCAGCAGTGTAGGCGGAAATACGCAGTATTTT.